Listed below are T cell receptor beta chains from one sample, sequenced in a study of shared clonotypes between healthy human individuals. Profiled with immunoSEQ multiplex PCR; TCRdb holds only in-frame clones, not every one. This table holds more than 1 million clones, 75% to 85% found once. The sample was memory CD4+ T cells from PBMCs. The receptors originated from a man aged 18-30 years in good health. Some clones in this sample may be carry-over from other donors' samples. Both conserved end residues are part of each CDR3. The D gene is left open where the match is weak. Rows may omit the clone size; those that give it use once, few, many or a size class.

V gene	clone size	J gene	D gene	CDR3 length	CDR3 protein	CDR3 DNA
TRBV5-1	-	TRBJ1-2	-	14	CASSLERQTGGYTF	TGCGCCAGCAGCTTGGAGAGACAGACGGGTGGCTACACCTTC
TRBV6-6	few	TRBJ2-1	-	13	CASSPAGAHEQFF	TGTGCCAGCAGCCCGGCGGGGGCGCATGAGCAGTTCTTC
TRBV5-5	-	TRBJ2-6	-	17	CASLRPVAQSRANVLTF	TGTGCCAGCTTAAGGCCTGTCGCACAAAGTCGGGCCAACGTCCTGACTTTC
TRBV19	-	TRBJ1-4	-	15	CASSTGRAAGEKLFF	TGTGCCAGTAGTACCGGACGTGCGGCGGGTGAAAAACTGTTTTTT
TRBV4-3	many	TRBJ2-7	TRBD1	14	CASSLRTGPYEQYF	TGCGCCAGCAGCCTCCGGACAGGGCCCTACGAGCAGTACTTC
TRBV2	many	TRBJ2-6	-	15	CASRAGNSGANVLTF	TGTGCCAGCAGAGCAGGGAACTCTGGGGCCAACGTCCTGACTTTC
TRBV11-3	-	TRBJ2-3	-	13	CASAPGDTDTQYF	TGTGCCAGCGCCCCGGGGGACACAGATACGCAGTATTTT
TRBV6-4	once	TRBJ2-3	-	14	CASRREPSADTQYF	TGTGCCAGCAGGAGGGAGCCCTCGGCAGATACGCAGTATTTT
TRBV6-1	many	TRBJ1-5	-	15	CASSAGTSSVQPQHF	TGTGCCAGCAGTGCCGGGACCTCATCGGTGCAGCCCCAGCATTTT
TRBV5-1	-	TRBJ2-7	TRBD1	14	CASSLGTGGYEQYF	TGCGCCAGCAGCTTAGGGACAGGGGGTTACGAGCAGTACTTC
TRBV10-3	-	TRBJ1-2	-	14	CATLNDRSNYGYTF	TGTGCCACGTTGAACGACAGATCTAACTATGGCTACACCTTC
TRBV5-1	-	TRBJ2-3	-	15	CASSLGGTRTDTQYF	TGCGCCAGCAGCTTGGGTGGGACACGCACAGATACGCAGTATTTT
TRBV2	-	TRBJ2-1	TRBD2	16	CASRGGASGSFNEQFF	TGTGCCAGCAGGGGCGGGGCTAGCGGGAGTTTCAATGAGCAGTTCTTC
TRBV2	-	TRBJ1-2	TRBD1	19	CASRAITGTGGENPKGYTF	TGTGCCAGCAGGGCTATAACCGGGACAGGGGGAGAAAATCCGAAGGGCTACACCTTC
TRBV7-3	-	TRBJ1-1	-	13	CASSPTANTEAFF	TGTGCCAGCAGCCCCACCGCGAACACTGAAGCTTTCTTT
TRBV4-3	-	TRBJ2-7	-	15	CASSQSHAYFYEQYF	TGCGCCAGCAGCCAAAGTCACGCGTACTTTTACGAGCAGTACTTC
TRBV27	-	TRBJ1-5	-	18	CASSSGWGQASFMGPQHF	TGTGCCAGCAGTTCCGGGTGGGGCCAGGCGAGTTTTATGGGGCCCCAGCATTTT
TRBV19	-	TRBJ2-1	-	15	CASSIVRGKENEQFF	TGTGCCAGTAGTATCGTCAGGGGAAAAGAGAATGAGCAGTTCTTC
TRBV2	-	TRBJ2-5	TRBD1	15	CASKLMGSGGETQYF	TGTGCCAGCAAATTAATGGGGTCAGGGGGCGAGACCCAGTACTTC
TRBV19	once	TRBJ1-3	-	15	CASSTRLSSGNTIYF	TGTGCCAGTAGTACACGACTGAGCTCTGGAAACACCATATATTTT
TRBV28	-	TRBJ1-4	-	14	CASSWSSSNEKLFF	TGTGCCAGCAGTTGGTCATCCAGTAATGAAAAACTGTTTTTT
TRBV28	-	TRBJ1-5	-	14	CASSSAGGNQPQHF	TGTGCCAGTAGTTCCGCGGGGGGCAATCAGCCCCAGCATTTT
TRBV11-2	many	TRBJ2-1	-	16	CASSPLSGAQYNEQFF	TGTGCCAGCAGCCCCTTAAGCGGAGCCCAGTACAATGAGCAGTTCTTC
TRBV18	-	TRBJ1-1	TRBD1	13	CASRVGQGTEAFF	TGTGCCAGCCGCGTGGGACAGGGCACTGAAGCTTTCTTT
TRBV11-3	-	TRBJ2-3	TRBD2	14	CASSSSRTSPKQYF	TGTGCCAGCAGCTCCTCCAGGACTAGCCCAAAGCAGTATTTT
TRBV11-1	-	TRBJ2-2	-	14	CASSLGSGTGELFF	TGTGCCAGCAGCTTAGGGTCAGGGACGGGAGAGCTGTTTTTT
TRBV28	-	TRBJ1-2	-	13	CATSVGVNYGYTF	TGTGCCACCAGCGTCGGGGTTAACTATGGCTACACCTTC
TRBV27	few	TRBJ2-5	-	14	CASRNLGRGETQYF	TGTGCCAGCAGGAACCTCGGCCGGGGCGAGACCCAGTACTTC
TRBV28	-	TRBJ2-3	-	15	CASSSGQSSTDTQYF	TGTGCCAGCAGCTCCGGACAGTCTAGCACAGATACGCAGTATTTT
TRBV7-2	-	TRBJ2-3	TRBD2	16	CASSLGGLAGVDTQYF	TGTGCCAGCAGCTTAGGGGGACTAGCGGGAGTCGATACGCAGTATTTT
TRBV2	many	TRBJ2-3	TRBD2	14	CARGLAGGGDTQYF	TGTGCCAGAGGACTAGCGGGAGGAGGGGATACGCAGTATTTT
TRBV7-2	-	TRBJ1-2	-	16	CASSLVGTGLFDGYTF	TGTGCCAGCAGCTTAGTAGGTACAGGGCTGTTTGATGGCTACACCTTC
TRBV9	-	TRBJ1-1	-	15	CASSPRQTTNTEAFF	TGTGCCAGCAGCCCAAGACAGACGACGAACACTGAAGCTTTCTTT
TRBV5-4	-	TRBJ2-3	-	15	CASSRRGQSTDTQYF	TGTGCCAGCAGTCGACGGGGGCAGAGCACAGATACGCAGTATTTT
TRBV7-3	few	TRBJ2-1	TRBD2	15	CASSLTSGSINEQFF	TGTGCCAGCAGCTTAACTAGCGGGAGTATAAATGAGCAGTTCTTC
TRBV7-3	-	TRBJ2-3	-	13	CASSFTGADTQYF	TGTGCCAGCAGCTTTACGGGAGCAGATACGCAGTATTTT
TRBV7-2	once	TRBJ2-7	-	12	CASSSPYYEQYF	TGTGCCAGCAGCTCCCCATACTACGAGCAGTACTTC
TRBV5-1	-	TRBJ2-5	-	14	CASSLEASWQTQYF	TGCGCCAGCAGCTTGGAGGCTAGCTGGCAGACCCAGTACTTC
TRBV5-4	-	TRBJ2-3	-	14	CASSLAEGKDTQYF	TGTGCCAGCAGCTTGGCGGAGGGTAAAGATACGCAGTATTTT
TRBV11-2	-	TRBJ1-1	-	11	CASSLSTEAFF	TGTGCCAGCAGCTTGAGCACTGAAGCTTTCTTT
TRBV2	-	TRBJ2-7	TRBD1	14	CASIAGTGRYEQYF	TGTGCCAGCATCGCCGGGACAGGACGCTACGAGCAGTACTTC
TRBV6-1	-	TRBJ1-4	-	15	CASNRVRDFGEKLFF	TGTGCCAGCAACCGAGTCAGGGATTTCGGTGAAAAACTGTTTTTT
TRBV28	-	TRBJ2-7	-	13	CASSLTSLYEQYF	TGTGCCAGCAGTTTAACCAGCCTCTACGAGCAGTACTTC
TRBV5-6	-	TRBJ2-7	-	14	CASIKPGEDYEQYF	TGTGCCAGCATAAAACCGGGGGAGGACTACGAGCAGTACTTC
TRBV20-1	-	TRBJ2-7	-	11	CSARTPNEQYF	TGCAGTGCTCGGACGCCCAACGAGCAGTACTTC
TRBV11-3	-	TRBJ2-3	-	13	CASSRGGTDTQYF	TGTGCCAGCAGCCGAGGGGGCACAGATACGCAGTATTTT
TRBV4-1	-	TRBJ1-2	-	18	CASSQESGAFSGDYGYTF	TGCGCCAGCAGCCAAGAGTCAGGGGCCTTCAGCGGGGACTATGGCTACACCTTC
TRBV6-6	-	TRBJ1-3	-	16	CASRLRDAGQGNTIYF	TGTGCCAGCAGACTTCGGGACGCAGGACAAGGAAACACCATATATTTT
TRBV11-2	few	TRBJ2-7	-	16	CASSTYRDPVPYEQYF	TGTGCCAGCAGCACTTACCGGGACCCGGTCCCCTACGAGCAGTACTTC
TRBV2	-	TRBJ2-4	TRBD1	13	CASNLDRVPQVGF	TGTGCCAGCAACTTAGACAGGGTACCCCAAGTTGGTTTC
TRBV30	-	TRBJ1-2	-	12	CAWSATDYGYTF	TGTGCCTGGAGTGCGACTGACTATGGCTACACCTTC
TRBV5-1	-	TRBJ2-1	-	13	CASRRTGGDEQFF	TGCGCCAGCCGGAGGACCGGGGGCGATGAGCAGTTCTTC
TRBV7-9	-	TRBJ1-5	-	15	CASSAKGGAGQPQHF	TGTGCCAGCAGCGCTAAAGGGGGGGCGGGCCAGCCCCAGCATTTT